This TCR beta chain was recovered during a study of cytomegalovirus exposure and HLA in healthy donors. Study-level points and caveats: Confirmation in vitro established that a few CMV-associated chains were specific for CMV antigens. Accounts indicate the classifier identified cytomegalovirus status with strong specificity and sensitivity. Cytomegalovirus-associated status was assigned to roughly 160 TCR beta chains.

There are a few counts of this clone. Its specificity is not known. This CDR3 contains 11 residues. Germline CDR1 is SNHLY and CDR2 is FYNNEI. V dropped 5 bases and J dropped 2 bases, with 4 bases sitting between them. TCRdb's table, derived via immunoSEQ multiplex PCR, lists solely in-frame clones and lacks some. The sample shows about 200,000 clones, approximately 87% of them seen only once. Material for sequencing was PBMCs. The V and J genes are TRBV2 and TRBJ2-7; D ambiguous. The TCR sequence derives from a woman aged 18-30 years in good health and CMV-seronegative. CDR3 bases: TGTGCCAGCAGTAAGACCTACGAGCAGTACTTC. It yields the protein CASSKTYEQYF.